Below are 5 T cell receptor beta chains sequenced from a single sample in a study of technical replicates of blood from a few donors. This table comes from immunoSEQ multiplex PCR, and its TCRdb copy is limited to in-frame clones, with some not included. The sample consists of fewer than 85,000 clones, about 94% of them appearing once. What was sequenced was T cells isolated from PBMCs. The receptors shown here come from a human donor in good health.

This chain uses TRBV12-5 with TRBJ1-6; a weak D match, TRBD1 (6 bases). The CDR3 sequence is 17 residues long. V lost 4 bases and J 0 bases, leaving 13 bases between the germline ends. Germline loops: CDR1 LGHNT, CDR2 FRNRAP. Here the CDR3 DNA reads TGTGCTAGTGGTTCTGAAGACAGGAGCTCCTATAATTCACCCCTCCACTTT. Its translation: CASGSEDRSSYNSPLHF.

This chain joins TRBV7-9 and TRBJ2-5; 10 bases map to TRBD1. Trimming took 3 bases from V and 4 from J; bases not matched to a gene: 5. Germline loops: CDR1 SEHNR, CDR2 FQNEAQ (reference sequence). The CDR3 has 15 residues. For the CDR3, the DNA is TGTGCCAGCAGCTTTAGCGACAGGGGGCGAGAGACCCAGTACTTC. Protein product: CASSFSDRGRETQYF.

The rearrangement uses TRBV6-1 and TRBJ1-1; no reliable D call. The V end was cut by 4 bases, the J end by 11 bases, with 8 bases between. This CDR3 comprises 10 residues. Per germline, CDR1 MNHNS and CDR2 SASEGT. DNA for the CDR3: TGTGCCAGCAGTGTCCCCCCTGCTTTCTTT. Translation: CASSVPPAFF.

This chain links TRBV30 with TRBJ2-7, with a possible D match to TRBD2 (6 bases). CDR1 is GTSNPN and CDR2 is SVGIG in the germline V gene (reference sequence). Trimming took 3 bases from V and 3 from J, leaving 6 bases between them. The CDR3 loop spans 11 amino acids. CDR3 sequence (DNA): TGTGCCTGGAGCGGGGGCTACGAGCAGTACTTC. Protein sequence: CAWSGGYEQYF. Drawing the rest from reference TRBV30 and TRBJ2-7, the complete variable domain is SQTIHQWPATLVQPVGSPLSLECTVEGTSNPNLYWYRQAAGRGLQLLFYSVGIGQISSEVPQNLSASRPQDRQFILSSKKLLLSDSGFYLCAWSGGYEQYFGPGTRLTVT.

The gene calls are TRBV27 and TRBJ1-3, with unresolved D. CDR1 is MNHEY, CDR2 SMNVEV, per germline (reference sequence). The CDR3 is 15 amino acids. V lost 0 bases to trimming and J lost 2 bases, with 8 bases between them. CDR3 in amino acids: CASSLSWQAGNTIYF. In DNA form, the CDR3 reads TGTGCCAGCAGTTTATCCTGGCAGGCTGGAAACACCATATATTTT.